The 22 T cell receptor beta chains given below trace back to one sample, sequenced in a study of T cells after posttransplantation cyclophosphamide. Treatment was busulfan-fludarabine conditioning, a marrow graft, and cyclophosphamide on days +3 and +4. Data came from immunoSEQ multiplex PCR; TCRdb stores just in-frame clones and leaves some out. The sample shows roughly 4,700 clones, about 82% of them seen only once. This specimen consisted of PBMCs, obtained after allogeneic stem cell transplant with posttransplant cyclophosphamide. These TCRs come from a male patient aged 40-50 years who received an allogeneic stem cell transplant from a related donor, was CMV-positive, and had acute and chronic GVHD. Some T cells may trace back to the graft donor.

The chain is built from TRBV2 and TRBJ2-2; possibly TRBD1 for D (5 bases). The V end lost 4 bases, the J end lost 1 base, and 7 bases lay between the germline ends. Germline loops: CDR1 SNHLY, CDR2 FYNNEI. The CDR3 is 14 amino acids. Written as DNA, the CDR3 is TGTGCCAGCAGTGTAGGGGTGAACACCGGGGAGCTGTTTTTT. Translating it yields CASSVGVNTGELFF.

The V gene is TRBV9, the J gene TRBJ2-7; maybe TRBD2 (5 bases). This CDR3 is built from 15 residues. With 0 bases removed from V and 2 bases from J, the gap between germline ends came to 12 bases. The germline V gene has CDR1 SGDLS and CDR2 YYNGEE. CDR3 sequence reads: CASSVGSGGPYEQYF. CDR3 DNA sequence: TGTGCCAGCAGCGTAGGATCCGGCGGGCCCTACGAGCAGTACTTC. Combining the CDR3 with reference TRBV9 and TRBJ2-7 gives the whole variable domain DSGVTQTPKHLITATGQRVTLRCSPRSGDLSVYWYQQSLDQGLQFLIQYYNGEERAKGNILERFSAQQFPDLHSELNLSSLELGDSALYFCASSVGSGGPYEQYFGPGTRLTVT.

This clone was seen more than once but under ten times. V usage is TRBV28 and J usage is TRBJ1-4; 7 bases match TRBD1. Germline V gene lookup returns CDR1 MDHEN and CDR2 SYDVKM. After removal of 5 bases from V and 5 bases from J, the junction contained 8 bases not matched to a gene. The CDR3 length is 15 residues. The CDR3 here is CASSDEGGLNEKLFF. The CDR3 DNA reads as TGTGCCAGCAGTGATGAAGGGGGCTTGAATGAAAAACTGTTTTTT.

The chain combines TRBV19 with TRBJ2-5; 9 nucleotides align to TRBD2. Germline V gene data show CDR1 as LNHDA and CDR2 as SQIVND (reference sequence). V lost 5 bases to trimming and J lost 5 bases; unmatched junction nucleotides: 6. This CDR3 has 14 residues. This chain's CDR3 is CASSAGGPRETQYF. CDR3 sequence (DNA): TGTGCCAGTAGTGCGGGAGGGCCTAGGGAGACCCAGTACTTC.

This chain links TRBV19 with TRBJ2-7; 9 bases agree with TRBD2. The CDR3 extends over 14 amino acids. Germline trimming cut 4 bases from V and 2 bases from J; bases unmatched to any gene: 3. Looked up from germline, CDR1 is LNHDA and CDR2 is SQIVND (reference sequence). The CDR3 spells CASSNPSGTYEQYF. The CDR3 nucleotides read TGTGCCAGTAGTAATCCTAGCGGGACCTACGAGCAGTACTTC.

The count of this clone is one. V and J are TRBV6-5 and TRBJ2-5, with TRBD1 matching over 10 bases. The CDR3 spans 15 residues. V lost 2 bases, J lost 5 bases, and 5 bases stayed unmatched. Germline CDR1 and CDR2: MNHEY and SVGAGI. In nucleotides, the CDR3 is TGTGCCAGCAGTTACGGGGACAGGGGCGAGGAGACCCAGTACTTC. It yields the protein CASSYGDRGEETQYF.

The chain employs TRBV30 and TRBJ2-1, with 8 positions matching TRBD2. Looked up from germline, CDR1 is GTSNPN and CDR2 is SVGIG (reference sequence). V was pared by 0 bases and J by 8 bases, with 6 bases of the junction left unmatched. This CDR3 is 14 amino acids long. CDR3 region: CAWSVLAGYDEQFF. CDR3 DNA: TGTGCCTGGAGTGTATTAGCGGGATACGATGAGCAGTTCTTC.

The genes are TRBV15 and TRBJ1-5; 8 nucleotides align to TRBD1. Germline values: CDR1 LNHNV, CDR2 YYDKDF (reference sequence). The CDR3 sequence is 14 residues long. Trimming cost V 2 bases and J 5 bases; bases outside gene matches: 2. The CDR3 nucleotides are TGTGCCACCAGCAGACAGGGGGCCTATCAGCCCCAGCATTTT. Translated, it gives CATSRQGAYQPQHF.

The chain has TRBV10-3 and TRBJ1-2; D unclear. Trimming took 3 bases from V and 8 from J, leaving 16 bases between them. Per germline, CDR1 ENHRY and CDR2 SYGVKD. The CDR3 loop spans 14 amino acids. CDR3 loop: CAISDRAVSGGYTF. The CDR3 nucleotides read TGTGCCATCAGTGATCGGGCAGTCTCGGGAGGCTACACCTTC.

This chain links TRBV30 with TRBJ2-5, with TRBD1 identical over 7 bases. Near its end, the DNA agrees better with TRBJ2-7, so the J call may be wrong. CDR1 GTSNPN and CDR2 SVGIG come from the germline V gene (reference sequence). The CDR3 has 11 residues. CDR3 sequence (DNA): TGTGCCTGGGGGACAGCCTACGAGCAGTACTTC. Translation gives CAWGTAYEQYF.

V is TRBV19 and J is TRBJ2-6; 8 positions match TRBD1. CDR1 is LNHDA and CDR2 is SQIVND in the germline V gene (reference sequence). The V segment lost 7 bases and the J segment 2 bases; nucleotides outside the gene matches: 13. The CDR3 covers 18 residues. The CDR3 here is CASTRPSGGATGANVLTF. The CDR3 DNA reads as TGTGCCAGTACCCGTCCCTCAGGGGGCGCAACTGGGGCCAACGTCCTGACTTTC.

This clone was picked up a small number of times. As DNA, the CDR3 is TGTGCCAGCAGCTTGGGACTAGATTCCTACGAGCAGTACTTC. Protein product: CASSLGLDSYEQYF. V usage is TRBV5-6 and J usage is TRBJ2-7, with TRBD2 as a possible D gene (6 bases). The CDR3 loop spans 14 amino acids. Per germline, CDR1 SGHDT and CDR2 YYEEEE. V dropped 0 bases and J dropped 1 base, with 8 bases sitting between them.

This clone was seen only once. The genes are TRBV9 and TRBJ2-1, with D perhaps TRBD1 (5 bases). Trimming pared 0 bases from V and 6 bases from J, leaving 10 bases between. This CDR3 region has 14 residues. Germline V gives CDR1 SGDLS, CDR2 YYNGEE. The CDR3 here is CASSVAQVPNEQFF. The DNA for the CDR3 is TGTGCCAGCAGCGTAGCACAGGTCCCCAATGAGCAGTTCTTC.

The V gene is TRBV5-4, the J gene TRBJ2-5; 8 bases agree with TRBD2. In germline, CDR1 is SGHNT, CDR2 YYREEE (reference sequence). The CDR3 is made up of 16 amino acids. Trimming cost V 4 bases and J 1 base; bases outside gene matches: 9. The DNA for the CDR3 is TGTGCCAGCAGCATTCTGTTTAGCGGGGTCCAAGAGACCCAGTACTTC. The encoded protein is CASSILFSGVQETQYF.

This chain joins TRBV4-1 and TRBJ1-1; the D is unclear. Germline assignment: CDR1 MGHRA and CDR2 YSYEKL. The CDR3 extends over 15 amino acids. With 0 bases removed from V and 0 bases from J, the gap between germline ends came to 8 bases. In DNA, the CDR3 is TGCGCCAGCAGCCAAGATCGGGGATTGAACACTGAAGCTTTCTTT. Translated: CASSQDRGLNTEAFF.

This clone was detected a few times. This chain connects TRBV4-3 to TRBJ1-4; D ambiguous. Germline V gives CDR1 LGHNA, CDR2 YSLEER. Between the trimmed V and J ends, which lost 4 bases and 7 bases, there was a span of 16 bases. The CDR3 has 15 residues. CDR3 in DNA: TGCGCCAGCAGCCTGGAGTTGAGGTTCGGTGAAAAACTGTTTTTT. Protein product: CASSLELRFGEKLFF.

The chain links TRBV5-3 to TRBJ2-7; TRBD2 aligns across 16 bases. TRBV5-3 has ORF status, its function being uncertain. J lost 6 bases, V lost 0 bases, and 6 bases had no gene match. The CDR3 has 17 residues. The CDR3, as DNA: TGTGCCAGAAGCTTGGCTCCGGGACTAGCGGGAGGGTCCGAGCAGTACTTC. Encoded protein: CARSLAPGLAGGSEQYF.

The genes are TRBV5-1 and TRBJ2-3, with 10 bases matching TRBD2. CDR3 length: 16 amino acids. V shed 2 bases and J 1 base; nucleotides not matched to a gene: 4. Germline values: CDR1 SGHRS, CDR2 YFSETQ. This chain's CDR3 is CASSFPSGSGTDTQYF. The CDR3 region has the DNA TGCGCCAGCAGCTTCCCTAGCGGGAGTGGCACAGATACGCAGTATTTT.

This sequence joins TRBV21-1 and TRBJ2-3; TRBD1 was called by the table and not checked on the DNA. TRBV21-1 is annotated as a pseudogene. This CDR3 has 15 residues. The CDR3: CASKSPQSNTDTQYF. Written as DNA, the CDR3 is TGTGCCAGCAAGTCACCACAATCGAACACAGATACGCAGTATTTT.

The V gene is TRBV18, the J gene TRBJ2-7, with a weak D call TRBD2 (6 bases). From germline, CDR1 is KGHSH and CDR2 LQKENI. V shed 3 bases and J shed 3 bases, with 6 bases lying between them. This CDR3 is 12 amino acids long. The CDR3, as DNA: TGTGCCAGCTCACCGGAGGGCTACGAGCAGTACTTC. It is translated as CASSPEGYEQYF.

This sequence joins TRBV11-3 and TRBJ2-7; no firm D call. The V and J ends lost 0 bases and 4 bases respectively, with 4 bases between them. CDR3 length equals 12 residues. Germline values: CDR1 SGHNT, CDR2 YENEEA. The CDR3 sequence is CASSLDRYEQYF. The CDR3 nucleotides are TGTGCCAGCAGCTTAGATCGGTACGAGCAGTACTTC.

The gene calls are TRBV6-5 and TRBJ2-2, with 10 bases matching TRBD2. Germline V gene sequence: CDR1 MNHEY, CDR2 SVGAGI. This CDR3 has 14 residues. The J segment lost 4 bases and the V segment lost 6 bases, leaving 2 bases of the junction unmatched. CDR3 loop: CASRLAGATGELFF. The CDR3 DNA sequence: TGTGCCAGCAGGCTAGCGGGGGCCACCGGGGAGCTGTTTTTT.